This TCR beta chain was observed in a study of blood T cell repertoires in COVID-19. TCRdb's copy holds only in-frame clones and misses some; the assay was immunoSEQ multiplex PCR. The data hold about 160,000 clones, with around four fifths observed a single time. This TCR was recovered from a woman aged 45 to 65 who had recovered from COVID-19. Material: PBMCs or T cells enriched from blood (not recorded which).

The DNA for the CDR3 is TGTGCCAGCAGCTGGGACAGAGGAAACTATGGCTACACCTTC. This sequence encodes CASSWDRGNYGYTF. This chain joins TRBV3-1 (or the pseudogene TRBV3-2) and TRBJ1-2; 7 bases line up with TRBD1. Per germline, CDR1 LGHDT and CDR2 YNNKEL (reference sequence). This CDR3 region has 14 residues. V gave up 5 bases and J gave up 2 bases; unmatched junction bases: 5.